The rows below give T cell receptor beta chains drawn from one sample of a study of T cell responses to AZD1222 COVID-19 vaccine. TCRdb's table, derived via immunoSEQ multiplex PCR, lists solely in-frame clones and lacks some. The sample lists 150,000 to 200,000 clones, around 92% occurring once. Specimen: peripheral blood, collected on day 0 of AZD1222 vaccination. All receptors come from an adult in good health. Each CDR3 is given with its conserved first and last residue. A D gene is named only where the DNA matches it firmly. For some rows the clone size is stated as once, few or many, or as a class when expanded; others skip it.

j_gene: TRBJ2-1; abundance: .; d_gene: TRBD2; len: 15; v_gene: TRBV5-5; CDR3aa: CASSLAGGPRNEQFF; CDR3nt: TGTGCCAGCAGCTTGGCGGGAGGGCCGCGCAATGAGCAGTTCTTC
j_gene: TRBJ1-6; abundance: .; d_gene: TRBD1; len: 15; v_gene: TRBV5-1; CDR3aa: CASSLGNTGVSPLHF; CDR3nt: TGCGCCAGCAGCTTGGGGAATACAGGGGTCTCACCCCTCCACTTT
j_gene: TRBJ1-1; abundance: once; d_gene: .; len: 13; v_gene: TRBV24-1; CDR3aa: CATSDLGGTEAFF; CDR3nt: TGTGCCACCAGTGATTTAGGCGGCACTGAAGCTTTCTTT
j_gene: TRBJ2-3; abundance: .; d_gene: TRBD2; len: 16; v_gene: TRBV27; CDR3aa: CASSILAGGLSDTQYF; CDR3nt: TGTGCCAGCAGTATCCTAGCGGGAGGGCTCTCAGATACGCAGTATTTT
j_gene: TRBJ2-3; abundance: .; d_gene: .; len: 14; v_gene: TRBV5-1; CDR3aa: CASSLALTTDTQYF; CDR3nt: TGCGCCAGCAGCTTGGCCTTGACTACAGATACGCAGTATTTT
j_gene: TRBJ2-7; abundance: .; d_gene: .; len: 15; v_gene: TRBV7-9; CDR3aa: CASSLDRGRTYEQYF; CDR3nt: TGTGCCAGCAGCTTGGATCGAGGGAGGACCTACGAGCAGTACTTC
j_gene: TRBJ2-7; abundance: .; d_gene: .; len: 15; v_gene: TRBV10-3; CDR3aa: CAISESGDSSYEQYF; CDR3nt: TGTGCCATCAGTGAGTCTGGGGATAGCTCCTACGAGCAGTACTTC
j_gene: TRBJ2-1; abundance: .; d_gene: .; len: 15; v_gene: TRBV4-3; CDR3aa: CASSQDFGSYNEQFF; CDR3nt: TGCGCCAGCAGCCAAGACTTCGGCAGTTACAATGAGCAGTTCTTC
j_gene: TRBJ2-1; abundance: .; d_gene: .; len: 12; v_gene: TRBV28; CDR3aa: CASSLYVDEQFF; CDR3nt: TGTGCCAGCAGCTTGTATGTGGATGAGCAGTTCTTC
j_gene: TRBJ2-2; abundance: .; d_gene: .; len: 14; v_gene: TRBV3-1/TRBV3-2; CDR3aa: CASSPELASGELFF; CDR3nt: TGTGCCAGCAGCCCAGAACTAGCATCCGGGGAGCTGTTTTTT
j_gene: TRBJ2-1; abundance: .; d_gene: TRBD2; len: 15; v_gene: TRBV5-6; CDR3aa: CASSPGTSDNNEQFF; CDR3nt: TGTGCCAGCAGCCCAGGGACTAGCGATAACAATGAGCAGTTCTTC
j_gene: TRBJ2-1; abundance: .; d_gene: .; len: 13; v_gene: TRBV15; CDR3aa: CATSTSAANEQFF; CDR3nt: TGTGCCACCAGCACCTCAGCGGCCAATGAGCAGTTCTTC
j_gene: TRBJ2-3; abundance: .; d_gene: TRBD2; len: 16; v_gene: TRBV7-2; CDR3aa: CASSRTLLAGSDTQYF; CDR3nt: TGTGCCAGCAGCAGAACCCTACTAGCGGGATCTGATACGCAGTATTTT
j_gene: TRBJ1-6; abundance: .; d_gene: .; len: 21; v_gene: TRBV6-1; CDR3aa: CASSEAVSAGLRSSYNSPLHF; CDR3nt: TGTGCCAGCAGTGAAGCCGTTTCCGCGGGACTTAGGAGCTCCTATAATTCACCCCTCCACTTT
j_gene: TRBJ1-1; abundance: few; d_gene: .; len: 12; v_gene: TRBV29-1; CDR3aa: CSAWGAHTEAFF; CDR3nt: TGCAGCGCGTGGGGGGCCCACACTGAAGCTTTCTTT
j_gene: TRBJ2-3; abundance: .; d_gene: TRBD2; len: 15; v_gene: TRBV19; CDR3aa: CASSITGLASDTQYF; CDR3nt: TGTGCCAGTAGTATAACGGGACTAGCGTCAGATACGCAGTATTTT
j_gene: TRBJ2-1; abundance: .; d_gene: .; len: 15; v_gene: TRBV25-1; CDR3aa: CASSEKITLGNEQFF; CDR3nt: TGTGCCAGCAGTGAAAAGATAACCCTGGGGAATGAGCAGTTCTTC
j_gene: TRBJ1-2; abundance: once; d_gene: TRBD1; len: 15; v_gene: TRBV24-1; CDR3aa: CATSDPGQPSYGYTF; CDR3nt: TGTGCCACCAGTGACCCGGGACAGCCGTCCTATGGCTACACCTTC
j_gene: TRBJ2-1; abundance: .; d_gene: TRBD1; len: 14; v_gene: TRBV19; CDR3aa: CASAGTGRSNEQFF; CDR3nt: TGTGCCAGTGCCGGGACAGGGCGGTCAAATGAGCAGTTCTTC
j_gene: TRBJ2-1; abundance: .; d_gene: .; len: 17; v_gene: TRBV9; CDR3aa: CASSVRGVGLVLDEQFF; CDR3nt: TGTGCCAGCAGCGTAAGGGGTGTGGGTCTAGTCCTAGATGAGCAGTTCTTC
j_gene: TRBJ1-1; abundance: .; d_gene: .; len: 11; v_gene: TRBV28; CDR3aa: CASTNQIEAFF; CDR3nt: TGTGCCAGCACAAACCAAATAGAAGCTTTCTTT
j_gene: TRBJ2-3; abundance: .; d_gene: .; len: 14; v_gene: TRBV7-3; CDR3aa: CASSLTPYTDTQYF; CDR3nt: TGTGCCAGCAGCTTAACTCCGTACACAGATACGCAGTATTTT
j_gene: TRBJ2-7; abundance: .; d_gene: TRBD1; len: 15; v_gene: TRBV2; CDR3aa: CASRKTGTGGYEQYF; CDR3nt: TGTGCCAGCAGGAAAACCGGGACAGGGGGCTACGAGCAGTACTTC
j_gene: TRBJ2-5; abundance: .; d_gene: TRBD1; len: 14; v_gene: TRBV7-9; CDR3aa: CASSLTGGGETQYF; CDR3nt: TGTGCCAGCAGCCTTACAGGGGGCGGAGAGACCCAGTACTTC
j_gene: TRBJ2-7; abundance: .; d_gene: .; len: 14; v_gene: TRBV25-1; CDR3aa: CASSGTALTYEQYF; CDR3nt: TGTGCCAGCAGTGGGACAGCTTTAACCTACGAGCAGTACTTC
j_gene: TRBJ1-2; abundance: .; d_gene: .; len: 13; v_gene: TRBV5-4; CDR3aa: CASSLVTGFGYTF; CDR3nt: TGTGCCAGCAGCTTGGTTACGGGATTTGGCTACACCTTC
j_gene: TRBJ1-3; abundance: .; d_gene: .; len: 15; v_gene: TRBV14; CDR3aa: CASSQDSGAGNTIYF; CDR3nt: TGTGCCAGCAGCCAAGACTCGGGAGCTGGAAACACCATATATTTT
j_gene: TRBJ2-7; abundance: .; d_gene: .; len: 17; v_gene: TRBV27; CDR3aa: CASSLSSSLLGGYEQYF; CDR3nt: TGTGCCAGCAGTTTATCGTCTTCTTTGCTGGGTGGGTACGAGCAGTACTTC
j_gene: TRBJ2-2; abundance: .; d_gene: .; len: 13; v_gene: TRBV10-3; CDR3aa: CAISPRLLGELFF; CDR3nt: TGTGCCATCAGTCCACGTTTGTTAGGGGAGCTGTTTTTT
j_gene: TRBJ2-2; abundance: .; d_gene: .; len: 13; v_gene: TRBV6-5; CDR3aa: CASSRDHTGELFF; CDR3nt: TGTGCCAGCAGCCGGGACCACACCGGGGAGCTGTTTTTT
j_gene: TRBJ1-1; abundance: .; d_gene: .; len: 10; v_gene: TRBV20-1; CDR3aa: CSASRQASPF; CDR3nt: TGCAGTGCTAGTAGACAGGCCTCTCCCTTT
j_gene: TRBJ2-2; abundance: .; d_gene: TRBD2; len: 15; v_gene: TRBV2; CDR3aa: CASRLVGLATGELFF; CDR3nt: TGTGCCAGCAGGCTTGTGGGACTAGCAACCGGGGAGCTGTTTTTT
j_gene: TRBJ1-3; abundance: .; d_gene: .; len: 16; v_gene: TRBV9; CDR3aa: CASSVGGRATGNTIYF; CDR3nt: TGTGCCAGCAGCGTAGGAGGAAGGGCCACTGGAAACACCATATATTTT
j_gene: TRBJ1-1; abundance: .; d_gene: .; len: 16; v_gene: TRBV11-3; CDR3aa: CASSLGVGGRGTEAFF; CDR3nt: TGTGCCAGCAGCTTAGGCGTGGGGGGAAGAGGGACTGAAGCTTTCTTT
j_gene: TRBJ2-1; abundance: .; d_gene: TRBD2; len: 15; v_gene: TRBV28; CDR3aa: CASSRGTSGYNEQFF; CDR3nt: TGTGCCAGCAGTAGGGGGACTAGCGGTTACAATGAGCAGTTCTTC
j_gene: TRBJ1-3; abundance: .; d_gene: .; len: 14; v_gene: TRBV10-2; CDR3aa: CASTPDGAGNTIYF; CDR3nt: TGCGCCAGCACCCCGGACGGGGCCGGAAACACCATATATTTT
j_gene: TRBJ1-2; abundance: once; d_gene: .; len: 14; v_gene: TRBV5-1; CDR3aa: CASSLEGTPYGYTF; CDR3nt: TGCGCCAGCAGCTTGGAAGGGACACCTTATGGCTACACCTTC
j_gene: TRBJ1-2; abundance: .; d_gene: .; len: 15; v_gene: TRBV7-2; CDR3aa: CASSLVGLEGYGYTF; CDR3nt: TGTGCCAGCAGCTTAGTAGGGCTAGAGGGCTATGGCTACACCTTC
j_gene: TRBJ2-1; abundance: .; d_gene: .; len: 15; v_gene: TRBV19; CDR3aa: CASSLGSLRGDEQFF; CDR3nt: TGTGCCAGTTCCTTGGGCAGCTTGCGAGGCGATGAGCAGTTCTTC
j_gene: TRBJ2-7; abundance: .; d_gene: TRBD1; len: 13; v_gene: TRBV5-1; CDR3aa: CASSMTGANEQYF; CDR3nt: TGCGCCAGCAGTATGACAGGGGCCAACGAGCAGTACTTC
j_gene: TRBJ1-6; abundance: .; d_gene: .; len: 15; v_gene: TRBV9; CDR3aa: CASSVDPGEDSPLHF; CDR3nt: TGTGCCAGCAGCGTAGACCCAGGGGAGGATTCACCCCTCCACTTT
j_gene: TRBJ1-5; abundance: .; d_gene: TRBD1; len: 14; v_gene: TRBV19; CDR3aa: CASTRDRGYQPQHF; CDR3nt: TGTGCCAGTACTCGGGACAGGGGGTATCAGCCCCAGCATTTT
j_gene: TRBJ2-2; abundance: .; d_gene: TRBD2; len: 16; v_gene: TRBV7-2; CDR3aa: CASSSAAGGYTGELFF; CDR3nt: TGTGCCAGCTCATCCGCAGCGGGAGGGTATACCGGGGAGCTGTTTTTT
j_gene: TRBJ1-1; abundance: .; d_gene: .; len: 17; v_gene: TRBV3-1/TRBV3-2; CDR3aa: CASSLPGAGDMNTEAFF; CDR3nt: TGTGCCAGCAGCCTTCCCGGGGCAGGGGACATGAACACTGAAGCTTTCTTT
j_gene: TRBJ2-1; abundance: .; d_gene: TRBD1; len: 15; v_gene: TRBV5-4; CDR3aa: CASSLWTGPSGEQFF; CDR3nt: TGTGCCAGCAGCTTATGGACAGGGCCTTCAGGTGAGCAGTTCTTC
j_gene: TRBJ1-2; abundance: .; d_gene: .; len: 14; v_gene: TRBV5-5; CDR3aa: CASSLAKLHYGYTF; CDR3nt: TGTGCCAGCAGCCTAGCAAAGCTCCACTATGGCTACACCTTC
j_gene: TRBJ2-7; abundance: .; d_gene: TRBD1; len: 14; v_gene: TRBV5-4; CDR3aa: CASSLQGAPYEQYF; CDR3nt: TGTGCCAGCAGCTTACAGGGGGCACCCTACGAGCAGTACTTC
j_gene: TRBJ2-6; abundance: .; d_gene: .; len: 15; v_gene: TRBV5-1; CDR3aa: CASSLTGAGANVLTF; CDR3nt: TGCGCCAGCAGCTTAACTGGGGCTGGGGCCAACGTCCTGACTTTC
j_gene: TRBJ2-1; abundance: once; d_gene: TRBD2; len: 18; v_gene: TRBV10-3; CDR3aa: CATSSGGRRLAGGPEQFF; CDR3nt: TGTGCCACCTCTAGCGGGGGTAGGAGACTAGCGGGAGGACCTGAGCAGTTCTTC
j_gene: TRBJ1-4; abundance: .; d_gene: .; len: 15; v_gene: TRBV7-9; CDR3aa: CASSLGTVTNEKLFF; CDR3nt: TGTGCCAGCAGCTTAGGGACAGTTACTAATGAAAAACTGTTTTTT
j_gene: TRBJ1-2; abundance: .; d_gene: .; len: 15; v_gene: TRBV6-1; CDR3aa: CASSEAWGEVYGYTF; CDR3nt: TGTGCCAGCAGTGAAGCGTGGGGGGAGGTCTATGGCTACACCTTC
j_gene: TRBJ2-1; abundance: .; d_gene: TRBD1; len: 13; v_gene: TRBV11-2; CDR3aa: CASSWTGSGEQFF; CDR3nt: TGTGCCAGCAGCTGGACAGGGTCTGGTGAGCAGTTCTTC
j_gene: TRBJ2-1; abundance: .; d_gene: .; len: 14; v_gene: TRBV19; CDR3aa: CASSTRRALNEQFF; CDR3nt: TGTGCCAGTAGTACTCGAAGGGCCCTTAATGAGCAGTTCTTC
j_gene: TRBJ1-1; abundance: .; d_gene: TRBD1; len: 16; v_gene: TRBV28; CDR3aa: CASSQYSGTGNTEAFF; CDR3nt: TGTGCCAGCAGTCAATATTCCGGGACAGGGAACACTGAAGCTTTCTTT
j_gene: TRBJ2-3; abundance: .; d_gene: .; len: 11; v_gene: TRBV7-9; CDR3aa: CASRIVDTQYF; CDR3nt: TGTGCCAGCAGAATAGTAGATACGCAGTATTTT